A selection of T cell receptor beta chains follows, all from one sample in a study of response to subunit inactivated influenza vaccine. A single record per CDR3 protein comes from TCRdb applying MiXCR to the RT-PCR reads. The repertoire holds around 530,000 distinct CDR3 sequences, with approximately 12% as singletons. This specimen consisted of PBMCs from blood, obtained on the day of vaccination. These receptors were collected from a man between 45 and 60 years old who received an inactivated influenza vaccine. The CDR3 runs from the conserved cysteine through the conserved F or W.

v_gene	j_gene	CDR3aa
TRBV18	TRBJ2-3	CASSPRQGSITDTQYF
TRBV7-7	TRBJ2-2	CASSPGPLTGGTGELFF
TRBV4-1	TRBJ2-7	CASSHLKGGQGASVHEQYF
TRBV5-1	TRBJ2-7	CASTPDTSSYEQYF
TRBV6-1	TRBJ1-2	CASSEEVSDGYTF
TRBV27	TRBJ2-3	CASSPRLALGRGTDTQYF
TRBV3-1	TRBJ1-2	CASSPVLGGNYGYTF
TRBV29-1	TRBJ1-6	CSVERESPLHF
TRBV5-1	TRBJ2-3	CASSMTGRTDTQYF
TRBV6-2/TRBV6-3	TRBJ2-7	CASTRTGASSYEQYF
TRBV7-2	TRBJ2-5	CASRLRAGGLQETQYF
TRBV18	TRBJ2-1	CASSPPALSGSYNEQFF
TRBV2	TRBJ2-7	CASSPGQSTYEQYF
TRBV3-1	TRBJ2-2	CASSSGTGVNTGELFF
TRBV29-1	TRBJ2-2	CSVTGTENTGELFF
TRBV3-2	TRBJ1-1	CATSQGVQGYNAAGNTEAFF
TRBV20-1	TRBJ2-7	CSASGLRDYEQYF
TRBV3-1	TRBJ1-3	CASSQRTGLGNTIYF
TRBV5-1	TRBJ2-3	CASSLEKSTDTQYF
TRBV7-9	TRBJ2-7	CASTDRVVAYEQYF
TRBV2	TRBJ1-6	CASGQNNSPLHF
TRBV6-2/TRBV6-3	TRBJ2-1	CASGQGAWNEQFF
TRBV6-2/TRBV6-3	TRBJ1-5	CASSQDSFGQPQHF
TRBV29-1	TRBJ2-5	CSTRRFQETQYF
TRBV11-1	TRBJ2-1	CASSRLGTSIDNEQFF
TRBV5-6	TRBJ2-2	CASSRPANTGELFF
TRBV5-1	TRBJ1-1	CASSLLGTSPGTEAFF
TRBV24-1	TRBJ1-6	CATSDFGGKGVHNSPLHF
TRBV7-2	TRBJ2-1	CASSLGFASYNEQFF
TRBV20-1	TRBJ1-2	CSAPANRDGYTF
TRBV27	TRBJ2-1	CASSGLGLAGNEQFF
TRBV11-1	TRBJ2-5	CASRNRPGQGREKGTQYF
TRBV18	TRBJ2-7	CASSLRKAPSEQYF
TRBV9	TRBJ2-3	CASSEGAGWTDTQYF
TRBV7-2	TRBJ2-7	CASSLEDYLNYEQYF
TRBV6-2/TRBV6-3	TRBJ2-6	CASSSTPPGANVLTF
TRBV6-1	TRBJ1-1	CASSARGGTEAFF
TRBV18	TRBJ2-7	CASSGLESESEQYF
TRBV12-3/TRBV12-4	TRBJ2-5	CASSHLLAGGLQETQYF
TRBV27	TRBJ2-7	CASSQSPQNRVYEQYF
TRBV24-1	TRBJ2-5	CATSDPGQGKTQYF
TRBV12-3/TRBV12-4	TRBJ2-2	CASRPDWRDTTGELFF
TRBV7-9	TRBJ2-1	CASSPREGGFEQFF
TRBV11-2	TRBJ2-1	CASSTGTSGRTYNEQFF
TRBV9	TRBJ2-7	CASSVKGSTSYEQYF
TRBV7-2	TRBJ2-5	CASSFLTRETQYF
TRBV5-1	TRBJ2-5	CASSPGGVGAETQYF
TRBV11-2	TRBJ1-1	CASSLTVVTEAFF
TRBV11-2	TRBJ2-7	CASSLGTAAYEQYF
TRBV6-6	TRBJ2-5	CASSILVGETQYF
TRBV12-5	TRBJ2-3	CASGLALAGGHETSTDTQYF
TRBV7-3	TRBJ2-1	CASSLSGSWNEQFF
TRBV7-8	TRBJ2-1	CASSLVGGGGLGEQFF
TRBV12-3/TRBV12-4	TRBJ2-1	CASTMGGGYNEQFF
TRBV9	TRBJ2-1	CASSVDGGGDNEQFF